Following are 23 T cell receptor beta chains from one sample sequenced in a study of blood T cell repertoires in COVID-19. Sequencing was performed with immunoSEQ multiplex PCR; in TCRdb, only in-frame clones are kept and a portion is missing. Here the sample spans about 230,000 clones, 85% to 90% being singletons. The sequenced sample consisted of PBMCs or T cells enriched from blood (not recorded which). All receptors derive from a woman in her thirties with acute COVID-19.

This sequence joins TRBV6-5 and TRBJ2-7; 13 bases agree with TRBD2. Germline CDR1 and CDR2: MNHEY and SVGAGI. This CDR3 is 13 amino acids long. After removal of 10 bases from V and 3 bases from J, the junction contained 3 bases not matched to a gene. The chain's CDR3 is CAIRLAGGYEQYF. DNA of the CDR3: TGTGCCATCCGACTAGCGGGGGGCTACGAGCAGTACTTC.

In this sample, this clone turned up a few times. The chain carries TRBV7-3 and TRBJ1-1; possibly TRBD1 for D (5 bases). V lost 5 bases and J lost 2, with 9 bases in between. CDR3 length equals 13 residues. Per germline, CDR1 SGHTA and CDR2 FQGTGA. DNA for the CDR3: TGTGCCAGCAGCAGACAGCCTAACACTGAAGCTTTCTTT. Its protein is CASSRQPNTEAFF.

The DNA for the CDR3 is TGCGCCAGCAGTGGGGAAGGCAGGGTGAACACTGAAGCTTTCTTT. This encodes CASSGEGRVNTEAFF. The rearrangement joins TRBV10-2 to TRBJ1-1; D possibly corresponds to TRBD1 (5 bases). Trimming took off 4 bases at V and 0 bases at J, with 12 bases between the two ends. CDR3 length equals 15 residues. Germline V CDR1 and CDR2: WSHSY, SAAADI.

The chain employs TRBV3-1 (or the pseudogene TRBV3-2) and TRBJ2-1; 7 positions agree with TRBD2. The V segment lost 2 bases and the J segment 5 bases; nucleotides outside the gene matches: 15. Germline V gene lookup returns CDR1 LGHDT and CDR2 YNNKEL (reference sequence). The CDR3 covers 18 residues. The CDR3 spells CASSQPQGRAGRNNEQFF. The CDR3 coding sequence is TGTGCCAGCAGCCAACCCCAGGGCCGAGCGGGGAGGAACAATGAGCAGTTCTTC.

This chain connects TRBV3-1 (or the pseudogene TRBV3-2) to TRBJ2-3; 9 bases fit TRBD1. CDR1 and CDR2 from the germline V gene are LGHDT and YNNKEL (reference sequence). The V and J ends lost 1 base and 2 bases, in that order; junction bases with no gene match: 4. The CDR3 has 16 amino acids. The CDR3: CASSQVGTGPTDTQYF. The DNA for the CDR3 is TGTGCCAGCAGCCAAGTAGGGACAGGGCCCACAGATACGCAGTATTTT.

V usage is TRBV5-1 and J usage is TRBJ2-2; the D gene is possibly TRBD1 (6 bases). The CDR3 consists of 16 residues. From germline, CDR1 is SGHRS and CDR2 YFSETQ. The V end lost 4 bases, the J end lost 2 bases, and 15 bases lay between the germline ends. Written as DNA, the CDR3 is TGCGCCAGCAGCCCGGATCAGGGGATAAACACCGGGGAGCTGTTTTTT. This translates into CASSPDQGINTGELFF.

The chain joins TRBV6-5 to TRBJ2-7; 8 nucleotides line up with TRBD1. V was clipped by 2 bases and J by 4 bases; unmatched bases: 7. CDR3 length equals 15 residues. CDR1 is MNHEY and CDR2 is SVGAGI in the germline V gene. CDR3 bases: TGTGCCAGCAGTTACCGGACAGGGCCGGGATACGAGCAGTACTTC. Its translation is CASSYRTGPGYEQYF.

The sample holds one count of this clone. This chain connects TRBV24-1 to TRBJ2-3; D gene uncertain. Germline CDR1 reads KGHDR; CDR2 reads SFDVKD. The CDR3 sequence is 11 residues long. V was clipped by 3 bases and J by 7 bases, with 4 bases between them. CDR3 bases: TGTGCCACCAGTGATGTCTATACGCAGTATTTT. Translated, it gives CATSDVYTQYF.

The chain has TRBV4-1 and TRBJ2-2; tentative D call: TRBD2 (5 bases). V was trimmed by 2 bases and J by 0 bases, leaving 22 bases between them. The CDR3 runs to 20 residues. Germline assignment: CDR1 MGHRA and CDR2 YSYEKL. Written as DNA, the CDR3 is TGCGCCAGCAGCCAACTCGGGGTTCGTGGGGTCCCCGCGAACACCGGGGAGCTGTTTTTT. The encoded protein is CASSQLGVRGVPANTGELFF.

This chain links TRBV5-1 with TRBJ1-1; TRBD1 agrees at 7 bases. CDR1 and CDR2 (germline): SGHRS, YFSETQ. This CDR3 is 15 amino acids long. J was trimmed by 6 bases and V by 3 bases; bases with no gene match: 11. This chain's CDR3 is CASSWLDRAVAEAFF. The CDR3 region has the DNA TGCGCCAGCAGCTGGTTAGACAGGGCTGTCGCTGAAGCTTTCTTT. Drawing the rest from reference TRBV5-1 and TRBJ1-1, the complete variable domain is KAGVTQTPRYLIKTRGQQVTLSCSPISGHRSVSWYQQTPGQGLQFLFEYFSETQRNKGNFPGRFSGRQFSNSRSEMNVSTLELGDSALYLCASSWLDRAVAEAFFGQGTRLTVV.

The CDR3: CASSQHSGGANTQYF. CDR3 bases: TGCGCCAGCAGCCAACATAGCGGGGGGGCAAATACGCAGTATTTT. The genes are TRBV4-1 and TRBJ2-3, with 11 bases identical to TRBD2. Germline V gene lookup returns CDR1 MGHRA and CDR2 YSYEKL. The junction had 5 bases not matched to a gene; V was cut back by 2 bases and J by 7 bases. The CDR3 length is 15 residues.

V gene TRBV3-1 (or the pseudogene TRBV3-2) combines with J gene TRBJ1-2, with D perhaps matching TRBD1 (5 bases). V dropped 1 base and J dropped 4 bases, with 7 bases sitting between them. The CDR3 extends over 13 amino acids. CDR1 and CDR2 from the germline V gene are LGHDT and YNNKEL (reference sequence). CDR3 in amino acids: CASSQVGGYGYTF. CDR3 bases: TGTGCCAGCAGCCAAGTGGGGGGCTATGGCTACACCTTC.

The chain is built from TRBV27 and TRBJ1-1; perhaps TRBD1 as D (6 bases). V was clipped by 3 bases and J by 1 base, with 9 bases between them. The CDR3 extends over 14 amino acids. Germline CDR1 and CDR2: MNHEY and SMNVEV (reference sequence). The CDR3 sequence: CASSFMTGNTEAFF. The CDR3, as DNA: TGTGCCAGCAGTTTCATGACAGGGAACACTGAAGCTTTCTTT.

V gene TRBV19 combines with J gene TRBJ2-7; D unresolved. Germline CDR1 reads LNHDA; CDR2 reads SQIVND (reference sequence). This CDR3 region has 14 residues. The V and J ends lost 2 bases and 0 bases respectively, with 8 bases between them. As DNA, the CDR3 is TGTGCCAGTAGTATACAATCGGGCTCCTACGAGCAGTACTTC. This codes for CASSIQSGSYEQYF. The entire variable domain, with the rest obtained from reference TRBV19 and TRBJ2-7, is as follows: DGGITQSPKYLFRKEGQNVTLSCEQNLNHDAMYWYRQDPGQGLRLIYYSQIVNDFQKGDIAEGYSVSREKKESFPLTVTSAQKNPTAFYLCASSIQSGSYEQYFGPGTRLTVT.

The J gene is TRBJ2-7, the V gene TRBV6-5; 7 bases align to TRBD1. The germline V gene encodes CDR1 MNHEY and CDR2 SVGAGI. V lost 6 bases to trimming and J lost 4 bases; unmatched junction nucleotides: 9. The CDR3 totals 14 residues. The CDR3 bases are TGTGCCAGCAGGCCTTATACAGGGGTTTACGAGCAGTACTTC. The encoded protein is CASRPYTGVYEQYF.

V and J are TRBV7-6 and TRBJ1-2; TRBD1 might be the D (5 bases). Trimming shortened V by 3 bases and J by 4 bases, and 9 bases separated the two germline ends. Per germline, CDR1 SGHVS and CDR2 FNYEAQ. The CDR3 is 13 amino acids. The CDR3 reads CASSLADIYGYTF. Written as DNA, the CDR3 is TGTGCCAGCAGCTTGGCGGACATCTATGGCTACACCTTC.

The genes are TRBV7-9 and TRBJ1-6; the D gene is possibly TRBD1 (6 bases). The V end lost 5 bases, the J end lost 7 bases, and 12 bases lay between the germline ends. The CDR3 covers 14 residues. Germline V CDR1 and CDR2: SEHNR, FQNEAQ (reference sequence). This CDR3 is CASSPTGRNSPLHF. CDR3 coding DNA: TGTGCCAGCAGCCCCACAGGGCGCAATTCACCCCTCCACTTT.

The CDR3 DNA follows: TGCGCCAGCAGCCAAGTCGGGACATCAAATCAGCCCCAGCATTTT. Residues: CASSQVGTSNQPQHF. V and J are TRBV4-1 and TRBJ1-5; perhaps TRBD1 as D (6 bases). CDR1 MGHRA and CDR2 YSYEKL come from the germline V gene. This CDR3 spans 15 amino acids. The V end lost 1 base, the J end lost 4 bases, and 11 bases lay between the germline ends.

The chain employs TRBV19 and TRBJ2-7, with a tentative D call TRBD2 (6 bases). The CDR3 runs 13 residues. CDR1 and CDR2 from the germline V gene are LNHDA and SQIVND (reference sequence). The ends were cut back, 3 bases at V and 3 bases at J, with 9 bases in the middle. The CDR3 sequence is CASSMAGYYEQYF. CDR3 DNA sequence: TGTGCCAGTAGTATGGCGGGGTACTACGAGCAGTACTTC. The whole variable domain, remainder taken from reference TRBV19 and TRBJ2-7, is DGGITQSPKYLFRKEGQNVTLSCEQNLNHDAMYWYRQDPGQGLRLIYYSQIVNDFQKGDIAEGYSVSREKKESFPLTVTSAQKNPTAFYLCASSMAGYYEQYFGPGTRLTVT.

The CDR3 loop reads CASSSYGTGPNEKLFF. CDR3 coding DNA: TGTGCCAGCAGTTCCTACGGGACAGGGCCTAATGAAAAACTGTTTTTT. This sequence joins TRBV6-5 and TRBJ1-4; TRBD1 aligns across 9 bases. The germline gives CDR1 MNHEY, CDR2 SVGAGI. J was trimmed by 3 bases and V by 4 bases; bases with no gene match: 6. There are 16 residues in the CDR3.

The chain couples TRBV6-1 to TRBJ1-3; TRBD1 matches at 8 bases. The germline V gene encodes CDR1 MNHNS and CDR2 SASEGT. The CDR3 sequence is 14 residues long. With 1 base clipped from V and 4 bases from J, the junction kept 0 bases outside the gene matches. The CDR3 spells CASSEGTGGNTIYF. The DNA for the CDR3 is TGTGCCAGCAGTGAAGGGACAGGGGGAAACACCATATATTTT.

This rearrangement joins TRBV28 to TRBJ1-1, with D hard to call. Trimming took off 8 bases at V and 2 bases at J, with 9 bases between the two ends. This CDR3 has 12 amino acids. The germline gives CDR1 MDHEN, CDR2 SYDVKM. CDR3 region: CASEGANTEAFF. The CDR3 DNA follows: TGTGCCAGCGAGGGTGCAAACACTGAAGCTTTCTTT.

This chain uses TRBV6-5 with TRBJ2-7, with TRBD1 matching 7 bases. The length of the CDR3 is 12 residues. Per the germline V gene, CDR1 is MNHEY and CDR2 is SVGAGI. V lost 9 bases, J lost 3 bases, and 5 bases stayed unmatched. The CDR3 reads CASGTEVYEQYF. CDR3 nucleotides: TGTGCCAGTGGGACAGAAGTCTACGAGCAGTACTTC.